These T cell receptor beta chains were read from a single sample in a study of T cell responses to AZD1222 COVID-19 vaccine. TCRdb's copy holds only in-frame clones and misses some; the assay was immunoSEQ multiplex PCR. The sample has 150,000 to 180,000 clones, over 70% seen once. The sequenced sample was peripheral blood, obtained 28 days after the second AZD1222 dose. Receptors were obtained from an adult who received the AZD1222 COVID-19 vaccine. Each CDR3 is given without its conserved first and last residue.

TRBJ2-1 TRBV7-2 ASSLGTGPYNEQF
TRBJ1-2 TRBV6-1 ASSDTGGNYGYT
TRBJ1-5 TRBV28 ASSVEQGGSNQPQH
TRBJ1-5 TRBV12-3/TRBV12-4 ASSPGQGQPQH
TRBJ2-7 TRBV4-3 ASSLETEGSYEQY
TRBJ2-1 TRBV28 ASRLGTSPPQF
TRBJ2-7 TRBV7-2 ASSLAGSQGYSSYEQY
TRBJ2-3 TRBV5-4 ASSPRTGGPDTQY
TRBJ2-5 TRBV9 ASSPPGEETQY
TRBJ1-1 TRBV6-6 ASSYRYTEAF
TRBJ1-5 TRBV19 ASSIAREQPQH
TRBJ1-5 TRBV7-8 ASSLVGGGGNQPQH
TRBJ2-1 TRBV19 ASSELAGGSYNEQF
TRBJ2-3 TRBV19 ASSLYSDTQY
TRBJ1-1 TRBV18 ASSPETAMNTEAF
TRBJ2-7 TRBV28 ASGTGVYEQY
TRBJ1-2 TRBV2 ASRRQGQIYGYT
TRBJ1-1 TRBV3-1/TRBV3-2 ASGSENTEAF
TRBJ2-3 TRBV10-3 AINDGPGQGTDTQY
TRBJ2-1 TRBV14 ASSQEGTSGNNEQF
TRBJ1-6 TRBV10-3 AISDGVNSPLH
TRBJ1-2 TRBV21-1 ASKSDYGYT
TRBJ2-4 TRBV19 ASSLTVAGAKNIQY
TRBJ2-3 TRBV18 ASSPVGTWTDTQY
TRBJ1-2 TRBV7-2 ASSLRPQRGGLNYGYT
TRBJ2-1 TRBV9 ASSAYRTSGYNEQF
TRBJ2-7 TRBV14 ASSHLGTAAGYEQY
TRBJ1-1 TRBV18 ASSLKQGDTEAF